This TCR beta chain was sequenced in a study of blood T cell repertoires in COVID-19. Across the study: Researchers got acute and convalescent COVID-19 samples from the United States, Italy and Spain. From T cells, B-cell-depleted T cells, or PBMCs came the material, which was cDNA or gDNA.

The germline gives CDR1 SGHRS, CDR2 YFSETQ. This CDR3 has 19 residues. J gave up 7 bases and V 0 bases, and 16 bases lay outside the gene matches. Authors' data handling: For nucleated cells, counts were estimated from reference gene primer amplification. Clones were read by immunoSEQ multiplex PCR, and TCRdb kept only the in-frame ones, dropping some. That table supplies the V and J calls and clone size; D and trimming were determined from the DNA. The table lists 220,000 or so clones, about 80% of them singletons. The TCR comes from a woman aged 25-40 years who had recovered from COVID-19. The sample consisted of peripheral blood. The chain employs TRBV5-1 and TRBJ2-1; TRBD2 matches 10 bases. The CDR3 region is CASSLVISSGRGSENEQFF. In DNA form, the CDR3 reads TGCGCCAGCAGCTTGGTGATCTCAAGCGGGAGGGGCTCGGAGAATGAGCAGTTCTTC.